Below, 20 T cell receptor beta chains from the same sample are listed, as sequenced in a study of regulatory T cells in long-lasting Graves disease. Regarding time point: newly diagnosed GD, antithyroid drugs for less than 3 months. Isolated PBMC RNA provided the starting material for the TCR library. CDR3 regions were amplified by Arm-PCR using iRepertoire HTBI primers to build TCR beta libraries. TCRdb reprocessed the multiplex PCR reads with MiXCR, giving one entry per CDR3 protein. The sample yields 410,000 or so distinct CDR3 sequences, more than 13% seen once. The sample was also linked to a second study, of T cells in Graves' hyperthyroidism and ophthalmopathy.

The sequencing used peripheral blood mononuclear cells (PBMCs), collected at new diagnosis, from a patient treated with antithyroid drugs. The receptor set was obtained from a woman younger than 45 with Graves disease.

This clonotype showed up many times. This chain joins TRBV7-7 and TRBJ2-5; D call uncertain. The CDR3 sequence is 15 residues long. Germline V gene data show CDR1 as SSHAT and CDR2 as FNYEAQ (reference sequence). CDR3 bases: TGTGCTAGCCAAGCGTCCGTCGGAATTCAAGAGACCCAGTACTTC. Amino acid sequence: CASQASVGIQETQYF.

This sequence joins TRBV29-1 and TRBJ2-6; no reliable D call. Germline CDR1 reads SQVTM; CDR2 reads ANQGSEA. The ends were cut back, 5 bases at V and 3 bases at J, with 2 bases in the middle. The CDR3 extends over 11 amino acids. CDR3: CSVLGANVLTF. CDR3 in DNA: TGCAGCGTTCTTGGGGCCAACGTCCTGACTTTC.

This clonotype appeared many times. V and J are TRBV13 and TRBJ2-1; D remains unclear. The CDR3 spans 13 residues. Germline CDR1 is PRHDT and CDR2 is FYEKMQ (reference sequence). Trimming took off 5 bases at V and 7 bases at J, with 12 bases between the two ends. The CDR3 region is CASSGPSRNEQFF. The CDR3 DNA reads as TGTGCCAGCAGCGGACCATCTCGGAATGAGCAGTTCTTC.

This chain joins TRBV7-3 and TRBJ2-7; 7 nucleotides match TRBD2. V lost 4 bases to trimming and J lost 6 bases; unmatched junction nucleotides: 12. The germline V gene encodes CDR1 SGHTA and CDR2 FQGTGA. The CDR3 contains 15 residues. The CDR3 DNA sequence: TGTGCCAGCAGCTCAGCTGGGGAGGGATTAGGCGAGCAGTACTTC. Amino acid sequence: CASSSAGEGLGEQYF.

V usage is TRBV18 and J usage is TRBJ1-3, with TRBD1 as a possible D gene (6 bases). V was trimmed by 2 bases and J by 6 bases, leaving 17 bases between them. Germline CDR1 and CDR2: KGHSH and LQKENI. This CDR3 comprises 16 residues. The CDR3 spells CASSPKGGAMENTIYF. Written as DNA, the CDR3 is TGTGCCAGCTCACCAAAGGGGGGCGCAATGGAAAACACCATATATTTT.

This rearrangement joins TRBV4-1 to TRBJ2-6; 7 bases line up with TRBD1. This CDR3 has 20 residues. J gave up 0 bases and V 0 bases, and 11 bases lay outside the gene matches. Germline loops: CDR1 MGHRA, CDR2 YSYEKL. CDR3 protein: CASSQDRGRQGDSGANVLTF. The CDR3 DNA is TGCGCCAGCAGCCAAGATAGGGGGAGACAGGGAGACTCTGGGGCCAACGTCCTGACTTTC.

This clonotype was observed a handful of times. The V call is TRBV2, the J call TRBJ2-2; TRBD1 might be the D (6 bases). The CDR3 length is 12 residues. V lost 7 bases and J 7 bases, leaving 10 bases between the germline ends. CDR1 and CDR2 from the germline V gene are SNHLY and FYNNEI. CDR3 nucleotides: TGTGCCAGCATAGGACAGAACGGGGAGCTGTTTTTT. Its translation is CASIGQNGELFF. The whole variable domain, filled in from reference TRBV2 and TRBJ2-2, reads EPEVTQTPSHQVTQMGQEVILRCVPISNHLYFYWYRQILGQKVEFLVSFYNNEISEKSEIFDDQFSVERPDGSNFTLKIRSTKLEDSAMYFCASIGQNGELFFGEGSRLTVL.

This clonotype was detected many times. The V and J genes are TRBV2 and TRBJ1-2; 9 nucleotides align to TRBD1. Unmatched junction bases numbered 5, after V lost 6 bases and J lost 0 bases. The CDR3 contains 15 residues. Germline CDR1 and CDR2: SNHLY and FYNNEI. The CDR3 nucleotides are TGTGCCAGCAGCCGTCGGACAGGGGCTAACTATGGCTACACCTTC. It yields the protein CASSRRTGANYGYTF.

Only a few counts were recorded for this clonotype. The CDR3 is CASGLVLGIQGRGGFNQPQHF. CDR3 coding DNA: TGTGCTAGTGGTTTGGTACTAGGGATTCAGGGGAGAGGAGGGTTCAATCAGCCCCAGCATTTT. This chain uses TRBV12-5 with TRBJ1-5, with D tentatively TRBD1 (6 bases). Germline CDR1 and CDR2: LGHNT and FRNRAP. The V end was cut by 0 bases, the J end by 3 bases, with 27 bases between. CDR3 length: 21 residues.

Comment on this clonotype: A far larger clone differs by one base, so this is likely a read error. This chain connects TRBV12-3 or TRBV12-4 to TRBJ2-1; the match to TRBD2 covers 11 bases. With 4 bases clipped from V and 10 bases from J, the junction kept 9 bases outside the gene matches. This CDR3 region has 15 residues. This chain's CDR3 is CASSSGLAVTYEQFF. Here the CDR3 DNA reads TGTGCCAGCAGTTCGGGACTAGCGGTGACCTACGAGCAGTTCTTC.

This clonotype was seen more than once but under ten times. The V and J genes are TRBV25-1 and TRBJ2-1, with 9 positions matching TRBD2. The CDR3 is 17 residues long. In germline, CDR1 is MGHDK, CDR2 SYGVNS. Trimming at V came to 1 base and at J to 7 bases, leaving 11 bases not matched to a gene. The CDR3 loop reads CASSESVGREGRNEQFF. CDR3 in DNA: TGTGCCAGCAGTGAATCCGTTGGGCGGGAGGGCCGGAATGAGCAGTTCTTC.

The chain employs TRBV30 and TRBJ2-2; D possibly uses TRBD1 or TRBD2 (5 bases each). This CDR3 spans 15 amino acids. Germline V gene sequence: CDR1 GTSNPN, CDR2 SVGIG (reference sequence). With 7 bases removed from V and 1 base from J, the gap between germline ends came to 16 bases. The chain's CDR3 is CAYPAGAGNTGELFF. CDR3 nucleotide sequence: TGTGCCTACCCGGCCGGGGCCGGGAACACCGGGGAGCTGTTTTTT.

For the CDR3, the DNA is TGTGCCAGCAGCTTGAGGGGGGGGCGCCGGGACAGGACACACTCTGGGGCCAACGTCCTGACTTTC. Translation: CASSLRGGRRDRTHSGANVLTF. This rearrangement joins TRBV5-8 to TRBJ2-6; weak D call: TRBD1 (8 bases). Trimming cost V 1 base and J 0 bases, with 26 bases left between them. Germline CDR1 reads SGHTS; CDR2 reads YDEGEE. CDR3 length: 22 residues.

This clonotype has more than one count but fewer than ten. The gene calls are TRBV30 and TRBJ2-1, with D hard to call. Germline CDR1 and CDR2: GTSNPN and SVGIG (reference sequence). This CDR3 is built from 14 residues. Deletions cut 1 base from V and 6 bases from J, with 13 bases between. CDR3 sequence (DNA): TGTGCCTGGAGTGCCGGCGGAGTAGTCAATGAGCAGTTCTTC. It yields the protein CAWSAGGVVNEQFF.

The chain couples TRBV7-3 to TRBJ2-2; D is perhaps TRBD1 (6 bases). Germline values: CDR1 SGHTA, CDR2 FQGTGA. V lost 0 bases and J 2 bases, leaving 7 bases between the germline ends. The CDR3 is 15 amino acids. The CDR3 loop reads CASSLTGGNTGELFF. Here the CDR3 DNA reads TGTGCCAGCAGCTTAACTGGGGGCAACACCGGGGAGCTGTTTTTT.

In this sample, this clonotype turned up a few times. This may arise from a read error, as a much more abundant clone is one base away. This chain uses TRBV11-2 with TRBJ2-1, with D perhaps being TRBD1 or TRBD2 (6 bases each). The CDR3 extends over 14 amino acids. Per the germline V gene, CDR1 is SGHAT and CDR2 is FQNNGV. As DNA, the CDR3 is TGTGTCAGCAGCTTAGATGGGGGGCCCATCGAGCAGTTCTTC. Translating gives CVSSLDGGPIEQFF.

The rearrangement joins TRBV20-1 to TRBJ1-2; D may be TRBD1 (6 bases). The CDR3 runs to 16 residues. The V gene's germline CDR1 is DFQATT and CDR2 SNEGSKA (reference sequence). V lost 6 bases, J lost 2 bases, and 22 bases lay in between. The CDR3 loop is CSASGQGGGPNYGYTF. The DNA of the CDR3 is TGCAGTGCCAGTGGGCAGGGAGGGGGACCAAACTATGGCTACACCTTC.

This clonotype was seen many times. The chain carries TRBV28 and TRBJ2-5, with TRBD2 matching over 10 bases. The CDR3 covers 15 residues. V trimming: 4 bases; J trimming: 1 base; junction bases outside the gene matches: 3. CDR1 and CDR2 (germline): MDHEN, SYDVKM. Here the CDR3 DNA reads TGTGCCAGCAGTTCCAGACTAGCGGGCCAAGAGACCCAGTACTTC. Its translation: CASSSRLAGQETQYF. Full variable domain (outside the CDR3, taken from reference TRBV28 and TRBJ2-5): DVKVTQSSRYLVKRTGEKVFLECVQDMDHENMFWYRQDPGLGLRLIYFSYDVKMKEKGDIPEGYSVSREKKERFSLILESASTNQTSMYLCASSSRLAGQETQYFGPGTRLLVL.

This clonotype was recorded many times. CDR3 sequence (DNA): TGTGCCAGCAGCCACAGAGGGGGGAGGTCGATAGGACTAGCGGGTTACAATGAGCAGTTCTTC. This codes for CASSHRGGRSIGLAGYNEQFF. The chain couples TRBV7-2 to TRBJ2-1, with 11 bases that match TRBD2. There are 21 residues in the CDR3. Looked up from germline, CDR1 is SGHTA and CDR2 is FQGNSA. V shed 5 bases, J shed 4 bases, and the junction held 22 bases outside the gene matches.

This clonotype has more than one count but fewer than ten. This chain uses TRBV5-1 with TRBJ2-1; no clear D. There are 18 residues in the CDR3. V gave up 5 bases and J gave up 4 bases, with 25 bases separating them. Germline V gives CDR1 SGHRS, CDR2 YFSETQ. The CDR3 DNA is TGCGCCAGCAGTGCCCCCCCCAACTCCGGAAGGTGGTACAATGAGCAGTTCTTC. Protein: CASSAPPNSGRWYNEQFF.